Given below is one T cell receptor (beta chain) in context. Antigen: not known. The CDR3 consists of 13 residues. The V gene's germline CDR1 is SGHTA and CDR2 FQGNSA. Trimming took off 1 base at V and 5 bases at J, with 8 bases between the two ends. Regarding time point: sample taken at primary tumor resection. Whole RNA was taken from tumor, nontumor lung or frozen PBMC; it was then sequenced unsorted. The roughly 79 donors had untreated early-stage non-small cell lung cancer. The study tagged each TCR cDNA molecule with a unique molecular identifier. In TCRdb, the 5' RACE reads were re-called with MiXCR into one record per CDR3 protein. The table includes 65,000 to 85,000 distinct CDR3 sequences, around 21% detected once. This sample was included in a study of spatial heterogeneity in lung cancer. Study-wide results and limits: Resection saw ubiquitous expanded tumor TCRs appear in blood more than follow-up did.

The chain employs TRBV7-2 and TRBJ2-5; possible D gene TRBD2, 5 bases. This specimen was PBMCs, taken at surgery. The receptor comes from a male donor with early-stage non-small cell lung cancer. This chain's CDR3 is CASSLGPGETQYF. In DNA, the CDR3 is TGTGCCAGCAGCTTAGGACCGGGGGAGACCCAGTACTTC.